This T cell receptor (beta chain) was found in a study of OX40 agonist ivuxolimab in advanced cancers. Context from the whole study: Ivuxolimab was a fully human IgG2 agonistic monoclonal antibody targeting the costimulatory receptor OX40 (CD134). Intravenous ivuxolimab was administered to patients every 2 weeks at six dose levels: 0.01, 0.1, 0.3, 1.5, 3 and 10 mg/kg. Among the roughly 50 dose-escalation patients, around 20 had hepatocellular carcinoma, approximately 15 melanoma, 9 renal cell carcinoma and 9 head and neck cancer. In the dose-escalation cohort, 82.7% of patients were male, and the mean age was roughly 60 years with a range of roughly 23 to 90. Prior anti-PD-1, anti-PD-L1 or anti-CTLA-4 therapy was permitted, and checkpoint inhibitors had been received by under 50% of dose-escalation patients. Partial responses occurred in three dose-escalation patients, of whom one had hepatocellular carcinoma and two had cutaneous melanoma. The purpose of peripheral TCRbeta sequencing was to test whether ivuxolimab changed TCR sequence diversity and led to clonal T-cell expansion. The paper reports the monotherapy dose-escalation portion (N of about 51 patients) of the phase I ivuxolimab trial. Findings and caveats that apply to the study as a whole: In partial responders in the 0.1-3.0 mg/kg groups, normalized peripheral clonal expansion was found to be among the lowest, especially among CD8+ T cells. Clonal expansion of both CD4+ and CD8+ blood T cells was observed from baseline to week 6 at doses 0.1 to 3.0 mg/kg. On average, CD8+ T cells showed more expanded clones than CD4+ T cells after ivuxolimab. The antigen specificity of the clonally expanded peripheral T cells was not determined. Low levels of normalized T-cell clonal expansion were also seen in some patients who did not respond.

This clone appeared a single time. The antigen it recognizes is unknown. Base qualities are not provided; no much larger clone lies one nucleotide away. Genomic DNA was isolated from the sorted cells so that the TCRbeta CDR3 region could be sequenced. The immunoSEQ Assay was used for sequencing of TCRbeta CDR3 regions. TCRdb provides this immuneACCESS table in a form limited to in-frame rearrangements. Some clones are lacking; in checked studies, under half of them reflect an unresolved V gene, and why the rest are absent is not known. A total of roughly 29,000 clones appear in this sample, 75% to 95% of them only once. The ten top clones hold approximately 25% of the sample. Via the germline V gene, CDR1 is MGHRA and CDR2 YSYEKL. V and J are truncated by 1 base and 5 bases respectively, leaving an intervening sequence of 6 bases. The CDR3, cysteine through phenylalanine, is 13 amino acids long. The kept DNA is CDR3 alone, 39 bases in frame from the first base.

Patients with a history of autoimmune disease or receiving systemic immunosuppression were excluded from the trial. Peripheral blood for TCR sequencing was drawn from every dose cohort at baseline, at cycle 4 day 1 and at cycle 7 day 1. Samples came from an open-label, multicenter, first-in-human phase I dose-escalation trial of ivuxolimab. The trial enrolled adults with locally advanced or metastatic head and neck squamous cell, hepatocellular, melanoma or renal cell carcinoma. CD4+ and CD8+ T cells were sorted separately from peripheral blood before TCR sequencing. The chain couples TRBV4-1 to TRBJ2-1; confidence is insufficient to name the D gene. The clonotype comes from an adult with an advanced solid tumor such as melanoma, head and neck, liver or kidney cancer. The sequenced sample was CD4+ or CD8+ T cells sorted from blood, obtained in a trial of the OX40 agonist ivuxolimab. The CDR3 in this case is CASSQGTDNEQFF. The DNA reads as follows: TGCGCCAGCAGCCAAGGTACGGACAATGAGCAGTTCTTC.